This is a list of T cell receptor beta chains from one sample in a study of blood T cell repertoires in COVID-19. Profiling relied on immunoSEQ multiplex PCR, and the TCRdb table lists in-frame clones only, not all of them. This table holds some 140,000 clones, about 86% found once. Sequencing was done on a sample of peripheral blood. All receptors come from a woman aged 55-70 years with active or convalescent COVID-19. Both conserved end residues are part of each CDR3. The listing skips clone size in some rows; elsewhere it reads once, few, many or a size class.

clone size,V gene,CDR3 protein
NA,TRBV6-4,CASSDSGGEDTQYF
NA,TRBV7-2,CASSPGLAGRDVRNQPQHF
NA,TRBV11-3,CASSLTGGTRDTQYF
many,TRBV6-6,CASSYYGQITDTQYF
once,TRBV19,CASSTTSGYYEQYF
NA,TRBV11-3,CASSRTGVTEAFF
NA,TRBV12-3/TRBV12-4,CASSRDWSYTF
once,TRBV6-2/TRBV6-3,CASSYPDVTGSTDTQYF
NA,TRBV27,CASSLSVAGFYGYTF
NA,TRBV5-1,CASSLAGGQGINEQYF
few,TRBV6-6,CATGQFSGNTIYF